The present T cell receptor (beta chain) was sequenced within a study of T cells after yellow fever vaccination. Overall study: Some fractions had low cell numbers, and these were prepared with SMART-Seq v4 Ultra Low Input. Regarding the study as a whole: Weaker overall, the secondary response nonetheless peaked faster (day 5 versus 15). Some clonotypes, a small share, were shared between CD4 and CD8 compartments.

This clonotype was counted a few times. Its antigen is unknown. It was through 5'RACE template switching that TCR cDNA was made, with a universal primer site and UMIs added. TCRdb redid the calling of the 5' RACE reads with MiXCR, one entry per CDR3 protein. Of hundreds of thousands of distinct CDR3 sequences in the sample, approximately 13% were seen once. After removal of 3 bases from V and 0 bases from J, the junction contained 7 bases not matched to a gene. Germline V gene sequence: CDR1 SGHDT, CDR2 YYEEEE. The CDR3 sequence is 16 residues long. This sequence was found in a man aged 25 to 45 who received the YFV17D yellow fever vaccine. Source: PBMCs, taken on the day of the yellow fever booster vaccination. This chain joins TRBV5-6 and TRBJ2-5; 8 positions match TRBD2. CDR3: CASSSTSVRDQETQYF. The CDR3 region has the DNA TGTGCCAGCAGCTCGACTAGCGTTAGGGACCAAGAGACCCAGTACTTC.